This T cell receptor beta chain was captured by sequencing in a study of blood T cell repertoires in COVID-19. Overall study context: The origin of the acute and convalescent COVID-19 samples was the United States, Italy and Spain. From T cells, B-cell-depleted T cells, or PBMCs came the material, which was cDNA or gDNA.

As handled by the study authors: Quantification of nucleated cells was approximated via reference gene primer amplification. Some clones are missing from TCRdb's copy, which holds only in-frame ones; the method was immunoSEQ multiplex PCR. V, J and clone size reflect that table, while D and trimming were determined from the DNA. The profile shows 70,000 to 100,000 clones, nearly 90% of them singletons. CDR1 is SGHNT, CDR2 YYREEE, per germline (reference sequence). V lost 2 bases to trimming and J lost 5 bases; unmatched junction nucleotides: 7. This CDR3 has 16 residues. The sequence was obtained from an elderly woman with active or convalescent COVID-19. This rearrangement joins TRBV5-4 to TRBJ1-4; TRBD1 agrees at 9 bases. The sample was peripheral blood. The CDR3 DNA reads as TGTGCCAGCAGCTTCTTTAGGACAGGGGACAATGAAAAACTGTTTTTT. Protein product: CASSFFRTGDNEKLFF.